These 24 T cell receptor beta chains were sequenced from one sample in a study of neurological immune-mediated disorders. TCRdb reanalysed the 5' RACE reads using MiXCR and keeps one entry per CDR3 protein. The repertoire has tens of thousands of distinct CDR3 sequences, more than 4.5% of them found once; the top ten carry roughly 6%. Source material: PBMCs. The receptors stem from a human donor with multiple sclerosis. The donor label of this sample is uncertain.

The J gene is TRBJ2-7, the V gene TRBV11-2, with D possibly being TRBD1 or TRBD2 (5 bases each). This CDR3 is 14 amino acids long. V dropped 4 bases and J dropped 3 bases, with 13 bases sitting between them. CDR1 and CDR2 from the germline V gene are SGHAT and FQNNGV. Written as DNA, the CDR3 is TGTGCCAGCAGCTCTTCCGGGACCAGCTACGAGCAGTACTTC. Translation gives CASSSSGTSYEQYF.

This clonotype has ten or more counts. The chain links TRBV7-9 to TRBJ1-2, with 10 bases identical to TRBD1. This CDR3 region has 16 residues. The V and J ends lost 5 bases and 3 bases, in that order; junction bases with no gene match: 9. The germline V gene has CDR1 SEHNR and CDR2 FQNEAQ (reference sequence). This chain's CDR3 is CASSDGGTGADYGYTF. Written as DNA, the CDR3 is TGTGCCAGCAGCGATGGCGGGACAGGGGCTGACTATGGCTACACCTTC. Using reference TRBV7-9 and TRBJ1-2 for the parts outside the CDR3, the full variable domain is DTGVSQNPRHKITKRGQNVTFRCDPISEHNRLYWYRQTLGQGPEFLTYFQNEAQLEKSRLLSDRFSAERPKGSFSTLEIQRTEQGDSAMYLCASSDGGTGADYGYTFGSGTRLTVV.

This clonotype was counted at least ten times. The J gene is TRBJ1-4, the V gene TRBV6-6, with TRBD1 matching 7 bases. Germline V lookup: CDR1 MNHNY, CDR2 SVGAGI (reference sequence). Losses at the gene ends were 5 bases for V and 0 bases for J; bases not matched to a gene: 9. The length of the CDR3 is 17 residues. CDR3 in DNA: TGTGCCAGCAGTGACCGACAGGGCCCAACAACTAATGAAAAACTGTTTTTT. This gives the protein CASSDRQGPTTNEKLFF.

This clonotype was detected ten times or more. The J gene is TRBJ1-1, the V gene TRBV5-1; D gene uncertain. Trimming removed 5 bases at V and 1 base at J, with 3 bases between. Per the germline V gene, CDR1 is SGHRS and CDR2 is YFSETQ. This CDR3 comprises 11 residues. In DNA form, the CDR3 reads TGCGCCAGCAGACAGAACACTGAAGCTTTCTTT. Its translation: CASRQNTEAFF.

This clonotype showed up many times. V gene TRBV20-1 combines with J gene TRBJ2-7; D possibly uses TRBD1 or TRBD2 (6 bases each). In germline, CDR1 is DFQATT, CDR2 SNEGSKA (reference sequence). The ends were cut back, 6 bases at V and 0 bases at J, with 18 bases in the middle. The CDR3 loop spans 15 amino acids. CDR3 DNA sequence: TGCAGTGCAAAGGTGGGGGGCTGGCCCTCCTACGAGCAGTACTTC. Translated, it gives CSAKVGGWPSYEQYF.

This clonotype has a count of ten or more. V usage is TRBV20-1 and J usage is TRBJ1-6, with D perhaps matching TRBD1 (6 bases). Germline-derived CDR1 and CDR2 are DFQATT and SNEGSKA (reference sequence). V was shortened by 1 base and J by 9 bases, with 13 bases between the two germline ends. The CDR3 runs to 14 residues. CDR3 DNA: TGCAGTGCTAGAGTTCCAGGGGTCGGTTCACCCCTCCACTTT. It yields the protein CSARVPGVGSPLHF.

This clonotype occurred many times. The chain carries TRBV10-3 and TRBJ2-5; 8 bases are a match to TRBD1. V shed 4 bases, J shed 3 bases, and the junction held 4 bases outside the gene matches. There are 14 residues in the CDR3. CDR1 is ENHRY, CDR2 SYGVKD, per germline. CDR3 sequence (DNA): TGTGCCATCAGTGTGGACAGGGCCGAAGAGACCCAGTACTTC. It codes for CAISVDRAEETQYF.

This clonotype has ten or more counts. The chain combines TRBV7-3 with TRBJ2-1; 7 bases line up with TRBD2. The CDR3 consists of 16 residues. Looked up from germline, CDR1 is SGHTA and CDR2 is FQGTGA. Germline trimming cut 1 base from V and 3 bases from J; bases unmatched to any gene: 6. Written as DNA, the CDR3 is TGTGCCAGCAGCTTAAAAGGCGGGGGAAACTACAATGAGCAGTTCTTC. Amino acids: CASSLKGGGNYNEQFF.

Worth noting for this clonotype: One base away lies a much larger clone, so this may be a sequencing read error. The chain has TRBV7-8 and TRBJ2-7; 12 bases agree with TRBD2. The CDR3 is made up of 16 amino acids. Germline V gene lookup returns CDR1 SGHVS and CDR2 FQNEAQ. The CDR3 DNA sequence: TGTTCCAGCAGCTTAGCACCGACTAGCGGGGGAGACGAGCAGTACTTC. Amino acid sequence: CSSSLAPTSGGDEQYF.

This clonotype was counted at least ten times. The chain links TRBV5-1 to TRBJ1-1; possible D gene TRBD1, 6 bases. CDR1 is SGHRS and CDR2 is YFSETQ in the germline V gene. This CDR3 comprises 15 residues. Trimming took 3 bases from V and 4 from J, leaving 16 bases between them. CDR3 in amino acids: CASSYPAQGSTEAFF. CDR3 bases: TGCGCCAGCAGCTACCCGGCACAGGGAAGCACTGAAGCTTTCTTT.

This clonotype was detected only a few times. The rearrangement links TRBV20-1 to TRBJ1-2; no definite D call. Trimming removed 6 bases from V and 4 bases from J, with 15 bases in between. Germline V CDR1 and CDR2: DFQATT, SNEGSKA (reference sequence). The CDR3 sequence is 13 residues long. The CDR3 nucleotides read TGCAGTGCCAGCCAATACCGACGCTATGGCTACACCTTC. The encoded protein is CSASQYRRYGYTF.

This clonotype occurred many times. The V call is TRBV14, the J call TRBJ1-6; D remains unclear. CDR1 is SGHDN, CDR2 FVKESK, per germline. This CDR3 contains 15 residues. V lost 0 bases and J 5 bases, leaving 8 bases between the germline ends. CDR3 protein: CASSQDGPNNSPLHF. CDR3 nucleotides: TGTGCCAGCAGCCAAGATGGCCCGAATAATTCACCCCTCCACTTT.

This clonotype came up many times. The V call is TRBV6-5, the J call TRBJ2-4, with 10 bases identical to TRBD2. Germline V gene lookup returns CDR1 MNHEY and CDR2 SVGAGI. The CDR3 spans 16 residues. The junction had 5 bases not matched to a gene; V was cut back by 2 bases and J by 4 bases. Written as DNA, the CDR3 is TGTGCCAGCAGTTACCAAGTAGCGGGGGGTAAAAACATTCAGTACTTC. Its protein is CASSYQVAGGKNIQYF.

This clonotype was counted ten times or more. This chain joins TRBV10-3 and TRBJ1-6; 7 bases fit TRBD1. The CDR3 runs 14 residues. J was trimmed by 5 bases and V by 4 bases; bases with no gene match: 2. Germline V CDR1 and CDR2: ENHRY, SYGVKD. The DNA of the CDR3 is TGTGCCATCAGTGCCGGACAGGATAATTCACCCCTCCACTTT. Protein: CAISAGQDNSPLHF.

This clonotype was counted many times. This chain connects TRBV11-2 to TRBJ2-1; the D is unclear. The CDR3 runs to 11 residues. Trimming took 3 bases from V and 10 from J, leaving 7 bases between them. Looked up from germline, CDR1 is SGHAT and CDR2 is FQNNGV. In DNA, the CDR3 is TGTGCCAGCAGCTTTTCGGTAGAGCAGTTCTTC. It codes for CASSFSVEQFF.

This clonotype was observed a handful of times. This chain links TRBV12-5 with TRBJ2-1, with 7 nucleotides matching TRBD1. CDR3 size: 16 residues. V trimming: 5 bases; J trimming: 0 bases; junction bases outside the gene matches: 7. The germline gives CDR1 LGHNT, CDR2 FRNRAP. This CDR3 is CASGKGTATSYNEQFF. Written as DNA, the CDR3 is TGTGCTAGTGGTAAAGGGACAGCAACCTCCTACAATGAGCAGTTCTTC.

In its sample, this clonotype was seen many times. The chain couples TRBV6-1 to TRBJ2-7, with D possibly TRBD1 on 5 matching bases. The V end was cut by 2 bases, the J end by 2 bases, with 7 bases between. The CDR3 runs 13 residues. Per the germline V gene, CDR1 is MNHNS and CDR2 is SASEGT. The CDR3 DNA is TGTGCCAGCAGTGAAATGGGGCCCTACGAGCAGTACTTC. It codes for CASSEMGPYEQYF.

In this sample, this clonotype turned up many times. The rearrangement uses TRBV20-1 and TRBJ2-5; either TRBD1 or TRBD2 may supply D (5 bases each). Germline lookup yields CDR1 DFQATT and CDR2 SNEGSKA (reference sequence). CDR3 size: 12 residues. V lost 3 bases to trimming and J lost 3 bases, with 8 bases between them. The CDR3 DNA is TGCAGTGCTAGCCTGGGGGAAGAGACCCAGTACTTC. It codes for CSASLGEETQYF.

This clonotype was picked up many times. The J gene is TRBJ1-1, the V gene TRBV20-1, with D unclear. The V gene's germline CDR1 is DFQATT and CDR2 SNEGSKA (reference sequence). The V end was cut by 0 bases, the J end by 5 bases, with 13 bases between. The CDR3 covers 14 residues. The CDR3 loop reads CSARDPGVGTEAFF. DNA of the CDR3: TGCAGTGCTAGAGATCCTGGAGTCGGGACTGAAGCTTTCTTT.

This clonotype has at least ten counts. The chain recombines TRBV2 with TRBJ2-1, with TRBD2 matching over 9 bases. V trimming: 6 bases; J trimming: 10 bases; junction bases outside the gene matches: 7. The germline V gene encodes CDR1 SNHLY and CDR2 FYNNEI. CDR3 size: 13 residues. The CDR3 DNA follows: TGTGCCAGCAGCCCCGAGAGCGGGGGGGAGCAGTTCTTC. Translation: CASSPESGGEQFF.

This clonotype was recorded at least ten times. The V and J genes are TRBV29-1 and TRBJ2-4; D tentatively reads TRBD1 or TRBD2 (5 bases each). This CDR3 is built from 13 residues. The germline CDR1 and CDR2 sequences are SQVTM and ANQGSEA. The V end lost 7 bases, the J end lost 8 bases, and 18 bases lay between the germline ends. The CDR3 nucleotides read TGCAGCGGGCCGGGACCCCCACAGGACATTCAGTACTTC. It specifies CSGPGPPQDIQYF. Complete variable domain (other parts from reference TRBV29-1 and TRBJ2-4): SAVISQKPSRDICQRGTSLTIQCQVDSQVTMMFWYRQQPGQSLTLIATANQGSEATYESGFVIDKFPISRPNLTFSTLTVSNMSPEDSSIYLCSGPGPPQDIQYFGAGTRLSVL.

This clonotype was picked up many times. V is TRBV6-5 and J is TRBJ2-5; D call uncertain. Trimming took off 6 bases at V and 5 bases at J, with 4 bases between the two ends. CDR3 length: 10 residues. Germline CDR1 is MNHEY and CDR2 is SVGAGI. The CDR3 loop reads CASRGETQYF. Written as DNA, the CDR3 is TGTGCCAGCAGAGGCGAGACCCAGTACTTC.

This clonotype was seen many times. This chain joins TRBV15 and TRBJ2-7; TRBD2 might be the D (5 bases). The CDR3 totals 18 residues. The V end lost 1 base, the J end lost 0 bases, and 19 bases lay between the germline ends. CDR1 LNHNV and CDR2 YYDKDF come from the germline V gene (reference sequence). CDR3 DNA sequence: TGTGCCACCAGCAGAGTAGCGTTCCCCTCGACTCACTCCTACGAGCAGTACTTC. This gives the protein CATSRVAFPSTHSYEQYF.

This clonotype was detected many times. The chain recombines TRBV5-1 with TRBJ2-3; no reliable D call. This CDR3 has 11 residues. CDR1 is SGHRS and CDR2 is YFSETQ in the germline V gene. The V gene lost 0 bases and the J gene lost 6 bases, with 2 bases spanning the gap. DNA of the CDR3: TGCGCCAGCAGCTTGGGGGATACGCAGTATTTT. Translated: CASSLGDTQYF. Combining the CDR3 with reference TRBV5-1 and TRBJ2-3 gives the whole variable domain KAGVTQTPRYLIKTRGQQVTLSCSPISGHRSVSWYQQTPGQGLQFLFEYFSETQRNKGNFPGRFSGRQFSNSRSEMNVSTLELGDSALYLCASSLGDTQYFGPGTRLTVL.